This record concerns one T cell receptor beta chain sequence. No antigen is known for it. CDR1 SGHKS and CDR2 YYEKEE come from the germline V gene (reference sequence). The CDR3 loop spans 16 amino acids. V trimming: 4 bases; J trimming: 4 bases; junction bases outside the gene matches: 9. The source of the sample is a study of graft-versus-host responses after intestinal transplantation. Study at large: Each recipient received anti-thymocyte globulin induction, then tacrolimus and steroids for about 3 years. Notes on the study in general: Some patients had graft-donor T cell macrochimerism. In their allografts, the ratios of graft-versus-host to host-versus-graft T cell clones were high.

The method was immunoSEQ multiplex PCR; TCRdb's version includes in-frame clones alone and lacks a portion of them. The repertoire holds some 35,000 clones, roughly 95% seen once, with about 0.22% in the top ten. This material consisted of unstimulated CD4+ T cells sorted from spleen or lymph node cells, taken before transplant. This chain links TRBV5-5 with TRBJ2-3; TRBD2 aligns across 10 bases. The clonotype comes from a human donor who was the organ donor for an intestinal transplant. CDR3 nucleotide sequence: TGTGCCAGCAGCCCGACAGCGGGGGGGATTGCAGATACGCAGTATTTT. Its protein is CASSPTAGGIADTQYF. Together with reference TRBV5-5 and TRBJ2-3, the CDR3 gives the full variable domain: DAGVTQSPTHLIKTRGQQVTLRCSPISGHKSVSWYQQVLGQGPQFIFQYYEKEERGRGNFPDRFSARQFPNYSSELNVNALLLGDSALYLCASSPTAGGIADTQYFGPGTRLTVL.